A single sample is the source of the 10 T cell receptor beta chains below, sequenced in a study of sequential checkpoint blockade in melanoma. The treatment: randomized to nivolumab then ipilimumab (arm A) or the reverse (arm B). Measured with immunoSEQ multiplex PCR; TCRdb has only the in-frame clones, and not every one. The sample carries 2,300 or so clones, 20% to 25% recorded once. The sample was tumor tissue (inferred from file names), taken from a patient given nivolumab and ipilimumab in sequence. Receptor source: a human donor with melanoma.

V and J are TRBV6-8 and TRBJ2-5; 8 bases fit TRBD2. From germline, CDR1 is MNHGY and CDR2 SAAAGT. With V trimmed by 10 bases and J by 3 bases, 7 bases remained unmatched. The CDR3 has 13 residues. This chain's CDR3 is CAIKSAGEETQYF. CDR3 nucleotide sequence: TGTGCCATCAAATCAGCGGGGGAAGAGACCCAGTACTTC.

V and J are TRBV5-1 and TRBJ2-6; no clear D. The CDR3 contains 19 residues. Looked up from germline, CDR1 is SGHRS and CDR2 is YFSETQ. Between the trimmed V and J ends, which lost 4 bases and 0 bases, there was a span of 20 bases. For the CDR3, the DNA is TGCGCCAGCAGCCCGAATACCGGCAGCGCCGTCTCTGGGGCCAACGTCCTGACTTTC. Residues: CASSPNTGSAVSGANVLTF.

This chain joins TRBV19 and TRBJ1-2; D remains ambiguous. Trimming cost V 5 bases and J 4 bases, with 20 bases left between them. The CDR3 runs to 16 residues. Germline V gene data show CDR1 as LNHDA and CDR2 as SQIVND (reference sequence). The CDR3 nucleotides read TGTGCCAGTAGTTCTGGCGGAGCACAGATCACCTATGGCTACACCTTC. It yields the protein CASSSGGAQITYGYTF.

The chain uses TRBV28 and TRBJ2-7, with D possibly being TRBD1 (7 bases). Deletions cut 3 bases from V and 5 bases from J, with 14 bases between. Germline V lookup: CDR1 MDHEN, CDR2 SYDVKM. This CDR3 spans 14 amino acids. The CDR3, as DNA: TGTGCCAGCAGTTTCGGGCAGGGGGGCGACGAGCAGTACTTC. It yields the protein CASSFGQGGDEQYF.

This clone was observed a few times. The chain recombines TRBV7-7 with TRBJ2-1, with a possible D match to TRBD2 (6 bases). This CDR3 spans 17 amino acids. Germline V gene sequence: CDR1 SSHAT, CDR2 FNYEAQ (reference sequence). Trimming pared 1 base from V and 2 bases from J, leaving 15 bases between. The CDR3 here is CASSLGLEIPPYNEQFF. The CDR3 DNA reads TGTGCCAGCAGCTTAGGACTAGAAATCCCCCCCTACAATGAGCAGTTCTTC.

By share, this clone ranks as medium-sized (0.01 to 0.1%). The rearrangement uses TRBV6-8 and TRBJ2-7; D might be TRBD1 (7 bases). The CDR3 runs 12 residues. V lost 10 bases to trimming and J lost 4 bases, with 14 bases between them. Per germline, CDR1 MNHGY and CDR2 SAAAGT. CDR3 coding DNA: TGTGCCATCAGCCAGGGGGGATACGAGCAGTACTTC. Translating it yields CAISQGGYEQYF.

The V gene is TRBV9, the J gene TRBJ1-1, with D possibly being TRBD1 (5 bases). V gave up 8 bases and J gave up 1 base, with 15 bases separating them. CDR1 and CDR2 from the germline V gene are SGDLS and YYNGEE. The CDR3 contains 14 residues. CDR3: CARFFGTSNTEAFF. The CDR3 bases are TGTGCCAGATTTTTTGGGACCTCGAACACTGAAGCTTTCTTT.

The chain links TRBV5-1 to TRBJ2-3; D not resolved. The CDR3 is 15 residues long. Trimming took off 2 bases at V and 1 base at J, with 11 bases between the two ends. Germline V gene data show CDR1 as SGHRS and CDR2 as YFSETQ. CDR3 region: CASSFGPWGTDTQYF. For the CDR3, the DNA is TGCGCCAGCAGCTTCGGCCCCTGGGGCACAGATACGCAGTATTTT.

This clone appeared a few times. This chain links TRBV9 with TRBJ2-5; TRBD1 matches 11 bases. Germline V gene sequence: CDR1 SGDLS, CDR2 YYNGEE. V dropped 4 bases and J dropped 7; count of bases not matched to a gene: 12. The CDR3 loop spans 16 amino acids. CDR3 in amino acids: CASSPYSGTGGRTQYF. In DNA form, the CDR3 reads TGTGCCAGCAGCCCTTACTCCGGGACAGGGGGTCGGACCCAGTACTTC.

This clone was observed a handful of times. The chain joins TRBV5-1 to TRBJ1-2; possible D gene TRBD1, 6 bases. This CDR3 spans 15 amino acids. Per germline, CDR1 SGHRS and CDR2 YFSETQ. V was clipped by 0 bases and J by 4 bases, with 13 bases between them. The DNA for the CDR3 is TGCGCCAGCAGCTTGGCCTCCGGGGGCAGCTATGGCTACACCTTC. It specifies CASSLASGGSYGYTF.